This T cell receptor (beta chain) was found in a study of chemoradiotherapy in HPV16-positive cancers. Study-wide results and limits: Non-HPV-specific T cells did not expand in tumors during treatment, whereas candidate HPV-specific clones and E7-related motifs did.

TCRdb's copy holds only in-frame clones and misses some; the assay was immunoSEQ multiplex PCR. The table lists about 22,000 clones, 73% of them singletons. Over chemoradiotherapy, repertoires were sampled more than once. The CDR3 extends over 15 amino acids. V lost 4 bases and J lost 1; bases outside the gene matches: 8. In germline, CDR1 is SGHRS, CDR2 YFSETQ. As for this clone: Its antigen is currently unknown.

The sample here was taken from a patient who underwent chemoradiotherapy. The rearrangement uses TRBV5-1 and TRBJ2-7, with 7 bases lining up with TRBD2. The sequence was obtained from a human donor with HPV-associated anogenital cancer. The CDR3 sequence: CASSPGGGGSYEQYF. DNA for the CDR3: TGCGCCAGCAGCCCGGGCGGGGGAGGGTCCTACGAGCAGTACTTC.